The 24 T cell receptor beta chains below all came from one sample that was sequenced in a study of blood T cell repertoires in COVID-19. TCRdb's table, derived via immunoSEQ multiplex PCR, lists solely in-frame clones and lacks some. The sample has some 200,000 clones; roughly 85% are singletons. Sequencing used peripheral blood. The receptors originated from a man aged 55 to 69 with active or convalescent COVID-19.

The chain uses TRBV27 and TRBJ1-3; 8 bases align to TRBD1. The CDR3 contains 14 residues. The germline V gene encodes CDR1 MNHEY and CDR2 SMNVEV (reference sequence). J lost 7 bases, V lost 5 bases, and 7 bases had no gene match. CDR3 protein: CASSPGQGPNTIYF. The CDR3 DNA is TGTGCCAGCAGTCCTGGACAGGGTCCGAACACCATATATTTT.

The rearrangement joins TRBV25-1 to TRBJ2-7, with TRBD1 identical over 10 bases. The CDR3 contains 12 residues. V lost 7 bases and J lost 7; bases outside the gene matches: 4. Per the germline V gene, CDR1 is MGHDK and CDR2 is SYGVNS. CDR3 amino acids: CASTEDRGEQYF. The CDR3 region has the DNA TGTGCCAGCACCGAGGACAGGGGGGAGCAGTACTTC.

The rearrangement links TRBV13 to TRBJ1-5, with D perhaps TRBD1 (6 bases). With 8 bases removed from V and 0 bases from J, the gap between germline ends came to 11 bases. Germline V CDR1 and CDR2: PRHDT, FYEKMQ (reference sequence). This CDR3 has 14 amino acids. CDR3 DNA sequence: TGTGCCAGCTCAAGGGGGTTTAGCAATCAGCCCCAGCATTTT. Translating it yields CASSRGFSNQPQHF.

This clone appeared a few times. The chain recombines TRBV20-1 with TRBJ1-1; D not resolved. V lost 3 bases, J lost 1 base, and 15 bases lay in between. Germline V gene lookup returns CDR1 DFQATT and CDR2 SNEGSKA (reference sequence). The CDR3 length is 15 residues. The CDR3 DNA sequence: TGCAGTGCTAGTTACCAGAATCCAGGGAACACTGAAGCTTTCTTT. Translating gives CSASYQNPGNTEAFF.

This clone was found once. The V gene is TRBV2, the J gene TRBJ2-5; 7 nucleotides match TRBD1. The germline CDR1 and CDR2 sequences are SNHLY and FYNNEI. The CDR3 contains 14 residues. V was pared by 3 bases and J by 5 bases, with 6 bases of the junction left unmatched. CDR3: CASSEGRGCETQYF. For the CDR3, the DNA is TGTGCCAGCAGTGAGGGCAGGGGGTGTGAGACCCAGTACTTC.

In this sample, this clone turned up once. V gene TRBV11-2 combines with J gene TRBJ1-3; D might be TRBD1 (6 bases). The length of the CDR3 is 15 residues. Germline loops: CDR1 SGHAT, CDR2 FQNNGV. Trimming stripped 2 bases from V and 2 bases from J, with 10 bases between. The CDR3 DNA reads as TGTGCCAGCAGCTTACTCGGGACAACTGGAAACACCATATATTTT. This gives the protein CASSLLGTTGNTIYF.

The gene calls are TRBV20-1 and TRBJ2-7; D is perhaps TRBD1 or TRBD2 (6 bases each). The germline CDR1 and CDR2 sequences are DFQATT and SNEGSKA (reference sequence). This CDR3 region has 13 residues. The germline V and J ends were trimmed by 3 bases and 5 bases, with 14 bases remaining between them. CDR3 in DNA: TGCAGTGCTAGTGGGGGGCAGTGGGACGAGCAGTACTTC. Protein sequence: CSASGGQWDEQYF.

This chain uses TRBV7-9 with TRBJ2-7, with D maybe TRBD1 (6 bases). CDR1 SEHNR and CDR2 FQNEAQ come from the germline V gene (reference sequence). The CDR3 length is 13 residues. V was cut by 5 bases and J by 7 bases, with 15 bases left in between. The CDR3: CASSATQGWEQYF. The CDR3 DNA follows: TGTGCCAGCAGCGCCACACAGGGTTGGGAGCAGTACTTC. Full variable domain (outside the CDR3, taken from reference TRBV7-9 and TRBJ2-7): DTGVSQNPRHKITKRGQNVTFRCDPISEHNRLYWYRQTLGQGPEFLTYFQNEAQLEKSRLLSDRFSAERPKGSFSTLEIQRTEQGDSAMYLCASSATQGWEQYFGPGTRLTVT.

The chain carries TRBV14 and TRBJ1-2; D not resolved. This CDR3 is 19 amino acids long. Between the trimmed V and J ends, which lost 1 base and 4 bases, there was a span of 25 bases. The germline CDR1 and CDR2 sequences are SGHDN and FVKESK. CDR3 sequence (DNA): TGTGCCAGCAGCCAAGTCTTCTTTGGGCCATCGACCTATGGCTATGGCTACACCTTC. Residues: CASSQVFFGPSTYGYGYTF.

For the CDR3, the DNA is TGCGCCAGCAGCTTGGTATTAGCGGGGAACACCGGGGAGCTGTTTTTT. Amino acid sequence: CASSLVLAGNTGELFF. This chain joins TRBV5-1 and TRBJ2-2, with 7 positions matching TRBD2. V lost 0 bases and J lost 1; bases outside the gene matches: 3. This CDR3 contains 16 residues. Germline lookup yields CDR1 SGHRS and CDR2 YFSETQ.

The CDR3 reads CATSRDRGRGSSYNSPLHF. The CDR3 DNA reads as TGTGCCACCAGCAGAGACCGCGGCAGGGGCAGCTCCTATAATTCACCCCTCCACTTT. The V gene is TRBV15, the J gene TRBJ1-6, with a tentative D call TRBD1 (6 bases). Germline CDR1 is LNHNV and CDR2 is YYDKDF (reference sequence). The CDR3 spans 19 residues. The V and J ends lost 0 bases and 0 bases respectively, with 15 bases between them.

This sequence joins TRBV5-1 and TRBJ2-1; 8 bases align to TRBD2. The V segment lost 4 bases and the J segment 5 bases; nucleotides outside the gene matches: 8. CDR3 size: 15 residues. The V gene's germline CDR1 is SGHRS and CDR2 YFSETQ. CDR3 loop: CASSPSGGPNNEQFF. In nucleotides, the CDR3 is TGCGCCAGCAGCCCCAGCGGGGGACCCAACAATGAGCAGTTCTTC.

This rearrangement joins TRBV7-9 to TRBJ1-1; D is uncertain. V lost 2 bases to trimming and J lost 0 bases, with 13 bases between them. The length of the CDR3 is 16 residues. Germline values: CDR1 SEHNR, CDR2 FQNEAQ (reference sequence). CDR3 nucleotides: TGTGCCAGCAGCTTACGAGGGAGGATCATGAACACTGAAGCTTTCTTT. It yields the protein CASSLRGRIMNTEAFF.

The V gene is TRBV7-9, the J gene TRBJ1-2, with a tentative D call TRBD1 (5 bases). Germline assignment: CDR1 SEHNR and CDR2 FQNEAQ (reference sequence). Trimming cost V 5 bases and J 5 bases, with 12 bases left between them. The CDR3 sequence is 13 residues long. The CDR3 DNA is TGTGCCAGCAGCATACAGGATGGGTATGGCTACACCTTC. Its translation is CASSIQDGYGYTF.

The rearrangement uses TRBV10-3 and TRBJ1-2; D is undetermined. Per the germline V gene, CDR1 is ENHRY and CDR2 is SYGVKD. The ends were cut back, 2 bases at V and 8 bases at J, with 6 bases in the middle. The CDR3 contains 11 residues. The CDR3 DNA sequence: TGTGCCATCAGTGAGGGGAGCGGCTACACCTTC. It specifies CAISEGSGYTF.

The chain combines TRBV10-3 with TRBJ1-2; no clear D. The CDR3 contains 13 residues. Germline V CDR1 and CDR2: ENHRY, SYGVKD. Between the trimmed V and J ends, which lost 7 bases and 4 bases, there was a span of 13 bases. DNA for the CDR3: TGTGCCATCACCCCCGAAGCTGGCTATGGCTACACCTTC. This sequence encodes CAITPEAGYGYTF.

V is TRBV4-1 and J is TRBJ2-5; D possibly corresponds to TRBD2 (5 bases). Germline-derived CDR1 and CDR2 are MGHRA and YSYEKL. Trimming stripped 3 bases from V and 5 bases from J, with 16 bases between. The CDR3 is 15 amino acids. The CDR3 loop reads CASSQVGLAAETQYF. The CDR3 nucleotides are TGCGCCAGCAGCCAGGTCGGGCTAGCTGCGGAGACCCAGTACTTC.

The CDR3 reads CASSLAATVGNTIYF. CDR3 coding DNA: TGTGCCAGCAGCTTAGCGGCGACAGTTGGAAACACCATATATTTT. The chain recombines TRBV7-9 with TRBJ1-3; TRBD1 might be the D (5 bases). The germline V gene encodes CDR1 SEHNR and CDR2 FQNEAQ (reference sequence). V was shortened by 0 bases and J by 3 bases, with 9 bases between the two germline ends. There are 15 residues in the CDR3.

The CDR3 loop is CASSQDGAYGYTF. CDR3 DNA sequence: TGTGCCAGCAGCCAAGACGGAGCCTATGGCTACACCTTC. This chain joins TRBV4-2 and TRBJ1-2; D is unclear. CDR1 LGHNA and CDR2 YNFKEQ come from the germline V gene. The CDR3 length is 13 residues. V was pared by 0 bases and J by 4 bases, with 6 bases between.

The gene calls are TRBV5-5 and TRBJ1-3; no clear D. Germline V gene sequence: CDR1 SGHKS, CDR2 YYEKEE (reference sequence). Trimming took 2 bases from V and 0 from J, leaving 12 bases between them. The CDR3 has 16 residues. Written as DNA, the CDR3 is TGTGCCAGCAGCTTACGGAGCACTTTCTCTGGAAACACCATATATTTT. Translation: CASSLRSTFSGNTIYF.

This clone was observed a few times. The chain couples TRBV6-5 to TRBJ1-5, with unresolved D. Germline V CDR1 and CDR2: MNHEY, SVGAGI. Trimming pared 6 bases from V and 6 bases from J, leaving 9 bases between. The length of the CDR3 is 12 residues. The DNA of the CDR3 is TGTGCCAGCAGACTCGTAAGTCAGCCCCAGCATTTT. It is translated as CASRLVSQPQHF.

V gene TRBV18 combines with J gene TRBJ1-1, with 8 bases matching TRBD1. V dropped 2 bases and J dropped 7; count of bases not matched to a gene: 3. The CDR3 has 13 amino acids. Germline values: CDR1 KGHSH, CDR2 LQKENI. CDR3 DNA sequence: TGTGCCAGCTCACCAGGACAGGGTGGTGAAGCTTTCTTT. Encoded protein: CASSPGQGGEAFF.

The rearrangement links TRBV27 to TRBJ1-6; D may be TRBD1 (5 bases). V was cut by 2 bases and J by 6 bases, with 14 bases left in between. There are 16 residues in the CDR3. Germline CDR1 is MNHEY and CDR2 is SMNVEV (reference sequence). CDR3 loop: CASSLRGGNSNSPLHF. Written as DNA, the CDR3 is TGTGCCAGCAGTTTACGGGGGGGGAATAGTAATTCACCCCTCCACTTT.

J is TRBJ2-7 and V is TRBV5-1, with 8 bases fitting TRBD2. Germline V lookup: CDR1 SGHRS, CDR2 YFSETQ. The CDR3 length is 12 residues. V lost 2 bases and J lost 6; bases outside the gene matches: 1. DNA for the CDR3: TGCGCCAGCAGCTTCGCGGGGGGCGAGCAGTACTTC. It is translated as CASSFAGGEQYF.